This T cell receptor beta chain was profiled in a study of blood T cell repertoires in COVID-19. Study-wide context: COVID-19 samples collected from the United States, Italy and Spain covered acute and convalescent phases.

Study processing details: Quantification of nucleated cells was approximated via reference gene primer amplification. Some clones are missing from TCRdb's copy, which holds only in-frame ones; the method was immunoSEQ multiplex PCR. From that table come the V and J calls and clone size; the DNA was used to work out D and trimming. The table shows roughly 250,000 clones, with 85% to 90% occurring only once. Trimming cost V 7 bases and J 2 bases, with 14 bases left between them. Germline assignment: CDR1 LNHDA and CDR2 SQIVND (reference sequence). The CDR3 contains 14 residues. The rearrangement links TRBV19 to TRBJ1-2; D possibly corresponds to TRBD1 (5 bases). Sequencing input: peripheral blood. The TCR was taken from a middle-aged woman with acute or convalescent COVID-19. CDR3 DNA sequence: TGTGCCAGTATATCCGGCGGGGGAAACTATGGCTACACCTTC. Protein sequence: CASISGGGNYGYTF.